The 8 T cell receptor beta chains listed next were all sequenced from one sample in a study of OX40 agonist ivuxolimab in advanced cancers. Repertoires were generated with immunoSEQ multiplex PCR, while TCRdb's copy carries only in-frame clones and drops some. The repertoire holds about 30,000 clones, with just over 90% as singletons. Specimen: CD4+ or CD8+ T cells sorted from blood, collected in a trial of the OX40 agonist ivuxolimab. All receptors come from an adult with an advanced solid tumor such as melanoma, head and neck, liver or kidney cancer.

The genes are TRBV27 and TRBJ1-5; D is undetermined. This CDR3 has 15 residues. With 3 bases removed from V and 2 bases from J, the gap between germline ends came to 11 bases. CDR1 is MNHEY, CDR2 SMNVEV, per germline (reference sequence). The CDR3 sequence is CASSLLYGGNQPQHF. The DNA of the CDR3 is TGTGCCAGCAGTTTGCTATACGGGGGCAATCAGCCCCAGCATTTT.

This chain links TRBV9 with TRBJ1-1, with D possibly being TRBD1 (5 bases). There are 17 residues in the CDR3. In germline, CDR1 is SGDLS, CDR2 YYNGEE. Trimming removed 1 base at V and 4 bases at J, with 20 bases between. CDR3: CASSVSRLGSRGTEAFF. CDR3 in DNA: TGTGCCAGCAGCGTAAGTCGCCTCGGATCGAGGGGCACTGAAGCTTTCTTT.

J is TRBJ1-1 and V is TRBV7-2; a possible D gene is TRBD1 (6 bases). V lost 5 bases and J lost 1, with 14 bases in between. CDR1 and CDR2 (germline): SGHTA, FQGNSA. CDR3 length: 15 amino acids. CDR3 region: CASSPRLGQNTEAFF. The DNA for the CDR3 is TGTGCCAGCAGCCCCCGCTTGGGACAGAACACTGAAGCTTTCTTT.

V gene TRBV7-8 combines with J gene TRBJ1-2; D is undetermined. Germline CDR1 and CDR2: SGHVS and FQNEAQ. The V and J ends lost 0 bases and 0 bases respectively, with 8 bases between them. There are 15 residues in the CDR3. CDR3 sequence reads: CASSLAPAPNYGYTF. The CDR3 region has the DNA TGTGCCAGCAGCTTAGCTCCAGCCCCTAACTATGGCTACACCTTC.

This chain connects TRBV7-9 to TRBJ1-4, with 7 bases matching TRBD1. Germline-derived CDR1 and CDR2 are SEHNR and FQNEAQ (reference sequence). The CDR3 covers 17 residues. The V and J ends lost 2 bases and 8 bases, in that order; junction bases with no gene match: 14. DNA for the CDR3: TGTGCCAGCAGCTTACCAGGGGGACTACCAACCCCAGAAAAACTGTTTTTT. Protein product: CASSLPGGLPTPEKLFF.

The chain has TRBV23-1 and TRBJ2-5; D possibly corresponds to TRBD1 (6 bases). TRBV23-1 is designated an ORF whose function remains uncertain. The V end lost 0 bases, the J end lost 2 bases, and 13 bases lay between the germline ends. CDR3 length: 16 residues. CDR3: CASSQSGVGTQETQYF. DNA of the CDR3: TGCGCCAGCAGTCAATCGGGGGTGGGGACACAAGAGACCCAGTACTTC.

The chain has TRBV4-1 and TRBJ2-3; no clear D gene. Trimming removed 4 bases from V and 5 bases from J, with 10 bases in between. Germline V gene sequence: CDR1 MGHRA, CDR2 YSYEKL. The length of the CDR3 is 13 residues. The CDR3 protein is CASSLPNGDTQYF. CDR3 DNA: TGCGCCAGCAGCCTACCAAACGGAGATACGCAGTATTTT.

The genes are TRBV13 and TRBJ2-4; 11 bases agree with TRBD2. V lost 4 bases, J lost 5 bases, and 1 base stayed unmatched. This CDR3 spans 14 amino acids. Germline V gene lookup returns CDR1 PRHDT and CDR2 FYEKMQ (reference sequence). Here the CDR3 reads CASSSGLAENIQYF. The CDR3 region has the DNA TGTGCCAGCAGCTCGGGACTAGCGGAAAACATTCAGTACTTC.